This passage covers 24 T cell receptor beta chains from one sample sequenced in a study of T cell clones after liver transplantation. Here immunoSEQ multiplex PCR was the method, and the copy in TCRdb shows in-frame clones only, minus some. This sample carries over 90,000 clones, around 80% of them seen once, and the ten largest clones take less than 3%. This sample comprised CD4+ T cells from blood, obtained around 44 months after liver transplant. All receptors derive from a human patient who received a liver transplant. Some T cells may be transferred from the graft donor.

The J gene is TRBJ2-5, the V gene TRBV18, with a possible D match to TRBD2 (5 bases). CDR3 size: 13 residues. The germline CDR1 and CDR2 sequences are KGHSH and LQKENI. Deletions cut 4 bases from V and 4 bases from J, with 10 bases between. This CDR3 reads CASSRDYVETQYF. CDR3 DNA: TGTGCCAGCTCACGTGACTATGTAGAGACCCAGTACTTC.

The chain carries TRBV5-8 and TRBJ1-6, with 9 bases lining up with TRBD1. V gave up 3 bases and J gave up 6 bases; unmatched junction bases: 7. Germline V CDR1 and CDR2: SGHTS, YDEGEE. CDR3 length equals 16 residues. CDR3 protein: CASSSAPGQGNSPLHF. CDR3 DNA: TGTGCCAGCAGCTCAGCACCGGGACAGGGTAATTCACCCCTCCACTTT. The full variable domain, rest sourced from reference TRBV5-8 and TRBJ1-6, is EAGVTQSPTHLIKTRGQQATLRCSPISGHTSVYWYQQALGLGLQFLLWYDEGEERNRGNFPPRFSGRQFPNYSSELNVNALELEDSALYLCASSSAPGQGNSPLHFGNGTRLTVT.

The J gene is TRBJ1-2, the V gene TRBV4-1; TRBD1 matches at 8 bases. After removal of 0 bases from V and 8 bases from J, the junction contained 14 bases not matched to a gene. CDR3 length equals 17 residues. Germline assignment: CDR1 MGHRA and CDR2 YSYEKL. This CDR3 reads CASSQESSGTGLRGYTF. In DNA, the CDR3 is TGCGCCAGCAGCCAAGAAAGCTCCGGGACAGGCCTTAGGGGCTACACCTTC.

This clone was detected only a few times. V usage is TRBV4-3 and J usage is TRBJ1-6, with D unresolved. This CDR3 is built from 15 residues. The germline V gene encodes CDR1 LGHNA and CDR2 YSLEER. Trimming stripped 4 bases from V and 9 bases from J, with 16 bases between. Here the CDR3 reads CASSLQWGEGSPLHF. The DNA for the CDR3 is TGCGCCAGCAGCCTCCAGTGGGGAGAAGGTTCACCCCTCCACTTT.

This clone was seen a handful of times. This chain links TRBV27 with TRBJ2-7; 10 bases agree with TRBD1. The CDR3 length is 14 residues. CDR1 MNHEY and CDR2 SMNVEV come from the germline V gene (reference sequence). The trim removed 7 bases at V and 5 bases at J, leaving 8 bases unmatched. The CDR3 DNA sequence: TGTGCCAGCAACCGACAGGGGGCCGGTGACGAGCAGTACTTC. This translates into CASNRQGAGDEQYF.

The chain carries TRBV6-5 and TRBJ1-3; D not resolved. Near its end, the DNA agrees better with TRBJ2-2, so the J call may be wrong. The CDR3 length is 15 residues. The V gene's germline CDR1 is MNHEY and CDR2 SVGAGI. The CDR3 loop is CASSYEWKNTGELFF. For the CDR3, the DNA is TGTGCCAGCAGTTACGAGTGGAAGAACACCGGGGAGCTGTTTTTT.

This chain uses TRBV7-9 with TRBJ2-1, with D perhaps TRBD2 (6 bases). Germline V gives CDR1 SEHNR, CDR2 FQNEAQ (reference sequence). V was cut by 1 base and J by 5 bases, with 9 bases left in between. The CDR3 has 14 residues. In DNA form, the CDR3 reads TGTGCCAGCAGCTTAGTGCGGGACGACAATGAGCAGTTCTTC. Protein product: CASSLVRDDNEQFF.

This clone was seen once. The V call is TRBV28, the J call TRBJ1-2; possible D gene TRBD1, 5 bases. V lost 3 bases to trimming and J lost 5 bases, with 13 bases between them. The CDR3 sequence is 14 residues long. Germline-derived CDR1 and CDR2 are MDHEN and SYDVKM. The CDR3, as DNA: TGTGCCAGCAGTTTGGAAGGGGTTTCGTATGGCTACACCTTC. Amino acid sequence: CASSLEGVSYGYTF.

The chain recombines TRBV28 with TRBJ1-2; the D is unclear. This CDR3 is built from 13 residues. Trimming removed 3 bases at V and 2 bases at J, with 7 bases between. Per the germline V gene, CDR1 is MDHEN and CDR2 is SYDVKM. The CDR3 protein is CASSFGWNYGYTF. CDR3 sequence (DNA): TGTGCCAGCAGTTTTGGTTGGAACTATGGCTACACCTTC.

The chain employs TRBV6-5 and TRBJ2-7; 9 positions match TRBD2. Germline V CDR1 and CDR2: MNHEY, SVGAGI. The CDR3 loop spans 14 amino acids. V was clipped by 6 bases and J by 3 bases; unmatched bases: 6. The DNA of the CDR3 is TGTGCCAGCAGCAGGACTAGCGAAAGCTACGAGCAGTACTTC. This sequence encodes CASSRTSESYEQYF.

V gene TRBV4-1 combines with J gene TRBJ2-3; TRBD2 aligns across 8 bases. With V trimmed by 1 base and J by 4 bases, 7 bases remained unmatched. Germline CDR1 MGHRA, CDR2 YSYEKL. The CDR3 spans 16 residues. The CDR3 spells CASSQVSGRGADTQYF. CDR3 coding DNA: TGCGCCAGCAGCCAAGTCAGCGGGAGAGGCGCAGATACGCAGTATTTT.

This clone is a singleton in its sample. The rearrangement joins TRBV7-2 to TRBJ1-5, with D perhaps matching TRBD1 (5 bases). The V end lost 1 base, the J end lost 3 bases, and 16 bases lay between the germline ends. The CDR3 is 17 amino acids. Germline loops: CDR1 SGHTA, CDR2 FQGNSA. The CDR3 coding sequence is TGTGCCAGCAGCTTAGAGGCTCAGGGAAGGGTCAATCAGCCCCAGCATTTT. Its protein is CASSLEAQGRVNQPQHF.

The chain recombines TRBV28 with TRBJ2-7; 8 bases map to TRBD2. Germline V gives CDR1 MDHEN, CDR2 SYDVKM. Germline trimming cut 2 bases from V and 2 bases from J; bases unmatched to any gene: 2. The CDR3 is made up of 14 amino acids. This chain's CDR3 is CASSLREGPYEQYF. As DNA, the CDR3 is TGTGCCAGCAGTTTACGGGAGGGCCCCTACGAGCAGTACTTC.

This clone has just a few counts. The chain couples TRBV5-8 to TRBJ1-2; 7 positions match TRBD1. Germline values: CDR1 SGHTS, CDR2 YDEGEE. This CDR3 has 15 amino acids. Trimming cost V 4 bases and J 1 base; bases outside gene matches: 7. The CDR3 bases are TGTGCCAGCAGCCCACAGGGGCAGTTTAACTATGGCTACACCTTC. Translated, it gives CASSPQGQFNYGYTF.

The rearrangement uses TRBV4-1 and TRBJ1-6; D remains unclear. The CDR3 spans 15 residues. Trimming stripped 0 bases from V and 12 bases from J, with 15 bases between. Germline loops: CDR1 MGHRA, CDR2 YSYEKL. The CDR3 DNA reads as TGCGCCAGCAGCCAAGATTTTGGGGTCGGATTACCCCTCCACTTT. Residues: CASSQDFGVGLPLHF.

This chain joins TRBV2 and TRBJ1-5; D gene uncertain. The CDR3 extends over 15 amino acids. The germline V gene has CDR1 SNHLY and CDR2 FYNNEI. Trimming shortened V by 6 bases and J by 3 bases, and 15 bases separated the two germline ends. The CDR3: CASRPGLNPNQPQHF. DNA of the CDR3: TGTGCCAGCAGGCCCGGCTTAAACCCCAATCAGCCCCAGCATTTT.

This chain connects TRBV28 to TRBJ2-7; D unresolved. Germline V lookup: CDR1 MDHEN, CDR2 SYDVKM. V was clipped by 5 bases and J by 3 bases, with 5 bases between them. CDR3 length: 11 residues. CDR3 region: CASSHIYEQYF. Written as DNA, the CDR3 is TGTGCCAGCAGTCATATCTACGAGCAGTACTTC.

Only one count was recorded for this clone. The chain has TRBV5-8 and TRBJ1-6; 7 bases match TRBD1. This CDR3 region has 14 residues. V lost 0 bases, J lost 8 bases, and 2 bases stayed unmatched. Per the germline V gene, CDR1 is SGHTS and CDR2 is YDEGEE. This CDR3 is CASSLAGQDSPLHF. CDR3 DNA: TGTGCCAGCAGCTTGGCCGGACAGGATTCACCCCTCCACTTT.

V is TRBV5-1 and J is TRBJ2-7, with TRBD2 identical over 11 bases. This CDR3 has 17 amino acids. V trimming: 3 bases; J trimming: 0 bases; junction bases outside the gene matches: 8. CDR1 and CDR2 from the germline V gene are SGHRS and YFSETQ. In DNA, the CDR3 is TGCGCCAGCAGCTCTGGGACTAGCGGACGAAGCTCCTACGAGCAGTACTTC. Amino acids: CASSSGTSGRSSYEQYF.

The chain recombines TRBV18 with TRBJ1-6; no definite D call. Germline V gene sequence: CDR1 KGHSH, CDR2 LQKENI. V was pared by 5 bases and J by 7 bases, with 15 bases between. The CDR3 covers 15 residues. CDR3 bases: TGTGCCAGCTCAGACCGGGAGACGTCCAATTCACCCCTCCACTTT. Amino acid sequence: CASSDRETSNSPLHF.

The V gene is TRBV19, the J gene TRBJ2-1, with D possibly matching TRBD1 (6 bases). The CDR3 is made up of 14 amino acids. Trimming stripped 5 bases from V and 8 bases from J, with 16 bases between. Germline V gene lookup returns CDR1 LNHDA and CDR2 SQIVND (reference sequence). Here the CDR3 reads CASSPSTRGHEQFF. The CDR3 DNA sequence: TGTGCCAGTAGTCCTTCCACCAGGGGCCATGAGCAGTTCTTC.

The rearrangement links TRBV5-8 to TRBJ1-3; D is unclear. Trimming removed 4 bases at V and 3 bases at J, with 14 bases between. CDR3 size: 15 residues. Germline assignment: CDR1 SGHTS and CDR2 YDEGEE. CDR3 residues: CASSRLVGSGNTIYF. The CDR3 nucleotides read TGTGCCAGCAGCCGTCTTGTGGGTAGTGGAAACACCATATATTTT.

The rearrangement uses TRBV30 and TRBJ1-1, with 8 bases matching TRBD1. This CDR3 contains 13 residues. CDR1 is GTSNPN, CDR2 SVGIG, per germline (reference sequence). The trim removed 4 bases at V and 5 bases at J, leaving 6 bases unmatched. The CDR3 nucleotides read TGTGCCTGGACTCAGGGGGCTCCGACTGAAGCTTTCTTT. Protein product: CAWTQGAPTEAFF.

This rearrangement joins TRBV2 to TRBJ1-1, with no clear D. With 2 bases removed from V and 1 base from J, the gap between germline ends came to 5 bases. Germline CDR1 SNHLY, CDR2 FYNNEI. The length of the CDR3 is 13 residues. This CDR3 reads CASSEQENTEAFF. The CDR3 coding sequence is TGTGCCAGCAGTGAACAAGAGAACACTGAAGCTTTCTTT. Looking up the rest from reference TRBV2 and TRBJ1-1 gives the full variable domain: EPEVTQTPSHQVTQMGQEVILRCVPISNHLYFYWYRQILGQKVEFLVSFYNNEISEKSEIFDDQFSVERPDGSNFTLKIRSTKLEDSAMYFCASSEQENTEAFFGQGTRLTVV.